Below, 9 T cell receptor beta chains from the same sample are listed, as sequenced in a study of T-cell reconstitution after alpha-beta-depleted transplantation in children. TCRbeta library preparation incorporated unique molecular identifiers. TCRdb recomputed calls from the PCR reads with MiXCR, one row per CDR3 protein. The sample records over 200,000 distinct CDR3 sequences, around 9.5% being singletons. This sample comprised PBMCs from the stem cell graft donor, obtained from the stem cell graft. All receptors derive from a human donor who donated a stem cell graft to a child with acute lymphoblastic leukemia.

This chain links TRBV15 with TRBJ1-4; tentatively, D is TRBD1 (6 bases). Trimming took off 6 bases at V and 0 bases at J, with 11 bases between the two ends. The length of the CDR3 is 15 residues. Germline CDR1 reads LNHNV; CDR2 reads YYDKDF (reference sequence). As DNA, the CDR3 is TGTGCCACCAGAGTACAGGGATCAACTAATGAAAAACTGTTTTTT. Translation: CATRVQGSTNEKLFF. The variable domain in full, completed from reference TRBV15 and TRBJ1-4, reads DAMVIQNPRYQVTQFGKPVTLSCSQTLNHNVMYWYQQKSSQAPKLLFHYYDKDFNNEADTPDNFQSRRPNTSFCFLDIRSPGLGDTAMYLCATRVQGSTNEKLFFGSGTQLSVL.

This clonotype occurred many times. The chain couples TRBV20-1 to TRBJ2-1; D gene unclear. Germline V lookup: CDR1 DFQATT, CDR2 SNEGSKA (reference sequence). This CDR3 is 12 amino acids long. The germline V and J ends were trimmed by 4 bases and 0 bases, with 4 bases remaining between them. The CDR3 coding sequence is TGCAGTGCTAAGCACTCCTACAATGAGCAGTTCTTC. Translation: CSAKHSYNEQFF.

The sample holds a few counts of this clonotype. The chain uses TRBV3-1 and TRBJ2-1, with D perhaps assigned TRBD1 or TRBD2 (6 bases each). The V and J ends lost 0 bases and 9 bases respectively, with 15 bases between them. Germline V CDR1 and CDR2: LGHDT, YNNKEL (reference sequence). This CDR3 has 15 residues. The DNA for the CDR3 is TGTGCCAGCAGCCAAGACGTGGGGGGCCTCCGTGAGCAGTTCTTC. Amino acid sequence: CASSQDVGGLREQFF.

The table lists this clonotype with many counts. This chain uses TRBV5-5 with TRBJ2-2, with D possibly matching TRBD1 (5 bases). This CDR3 contains 15 residues. The V gene's germline CDR1 is SGHKS and CDR2 YYEKEE (reference sequence). V was clipped by 0 bases and J by 5 bases, with 11 bases between them. The CDR3 here is CASSLVPGLTGELFF. The CDR3 bases are TGTGCCAGCAGCTTGGTTCCAGGGTTGACCGGGGAGCTGTTTTTT.

This clonotype was counted at least ten times. The J gene is TRBJ2-3, the V gene TRBV10-2; D gene uncertain. Between the trimmed V and J ends, which lost 5 bases and 1 base, there was a span of 7 bases. The CDR3 extends over 13 amino acids. Germline V gives CDR1 WSHSY, CDR2 SAAADI. The CDR3: CASSLRGTDTQYF. The CDR3, as DNA: TGCGCCAGCAGTCTCCGGGGCACAGATACGCAGTATTTT.

The chain links TRBV6-1 to TRBJ2-2, with D possibly matching TRBD2 (9 bases). V was trimmed by 6 bases and J by 7 bases, leaving 21 bases between them. The CDR3 contains 16 residues. CDR1 and CDR2 (germline): MNHNS, SASEGT. CDR3 region: CASSRQGLAGIGELFF. CDR3 nucleotides: TGTGCCAGCAGCCGACAGGGGCTAGCGGGGATCGGGGAGCTGTTTTTT.

This clonotype was counted between two and nine times. This chain uses TRBV5-1 with TRBJ2-3; 7 nucleotides agree with TRBD1. This CDR3 comprises 14 residues. Germline V gene lookup returns CDR1 SGHRS and CDR2 YFSETQ. V was pared by 4 bases and J by 2 bases, with 4 bases of the junction left unmatched. CDR3 sequence reads: CASSGDSSTDTQYF. The CDR3 DNA follows: TGCGCCAGCAGCGGGGACAGCTCCACAGATACGCAGTATTTT.

The rearrangement joins TRBV5-1 to TRBJ1-1; D is ambiguous. The V end was cut by 0 bases, the J end by 6 bases, with 6 bases between. This CDR3 is 12 amino acids long. Germline values: CDR1 SGHRS, CDR2 YFSETQ. CDR3 residues: CASSLERAEAFF. CDR3 nucleotide sequence: TGCGCCAGCAGCTTGGAAAGGGCTGAAGCTTTCTTT. Drawing the rest from reference TRBV5-1 and TRBJ1-1, the complete variable domain is KAGVTQTPRYLIKTRGQQVTLSCSPISGHRSVSWYQQTPGQGLQFLFEYFSETQRNKGNFPGRFSGRQFSNSRSEMNVSTLELGDSALYLCASSLERAEAFFGQGTRLTVV.

This clonotype was detected ten times or more. The chain links TRBV3-1 to TRBJ1-2; D gene unclear. Trimming cost V 1 base and J 5 bases, with 8 bases left between them. Germline V gene lookup returns CDR1 LGHDT and CDR2 YNNKEL (reference sequence). The CDR3 length is 13 residues. The CDR3 protein is CASSQVEEYGYTF. The DNA of the CDR3 is TGTGCCAGCAGCCAAGTAGAGGAATATGGCTACACCTTC. Filled out from reference TRBV3-1 and TRBJ1-2, the complete variable domain reads DTAVSQTPKYLVTQMGNDKSIKCEQNLGHDTMYWYKQDSKKFLKIMFSYNNKELIINETVPNRFSPKSPDKAHLNLHINSLELGDSAVYFCASSQVEEYGYTFGSGTRLTVV.